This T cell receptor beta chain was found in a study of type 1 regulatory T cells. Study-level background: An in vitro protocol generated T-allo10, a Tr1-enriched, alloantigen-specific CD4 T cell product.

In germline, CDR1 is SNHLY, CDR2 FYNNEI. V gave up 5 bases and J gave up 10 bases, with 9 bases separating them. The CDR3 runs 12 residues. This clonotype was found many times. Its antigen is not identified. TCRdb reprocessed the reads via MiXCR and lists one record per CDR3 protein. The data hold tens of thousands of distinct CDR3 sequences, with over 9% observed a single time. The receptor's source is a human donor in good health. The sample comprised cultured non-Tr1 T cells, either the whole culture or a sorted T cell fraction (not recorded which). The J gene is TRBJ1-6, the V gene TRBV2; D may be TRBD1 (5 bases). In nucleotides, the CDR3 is TGTGCCAGCAGTCCAGGGACCTCACCCCTCCACTTT. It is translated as CASSPGTSPLHF.